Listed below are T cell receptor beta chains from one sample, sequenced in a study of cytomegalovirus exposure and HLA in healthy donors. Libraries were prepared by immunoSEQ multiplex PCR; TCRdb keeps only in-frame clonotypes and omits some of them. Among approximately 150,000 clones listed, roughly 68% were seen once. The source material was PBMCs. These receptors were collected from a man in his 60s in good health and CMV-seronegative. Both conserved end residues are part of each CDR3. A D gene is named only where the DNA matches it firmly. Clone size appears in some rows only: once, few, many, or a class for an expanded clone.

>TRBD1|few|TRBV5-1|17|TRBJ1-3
CASSLGDRGHSGNTIYF
TGCGCCAGCAGCTTGGGGGACAGGGGCCACTCTGGAAACACCATATATTTT
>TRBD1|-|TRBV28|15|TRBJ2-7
CASTIQGARGYEQYF
TGTGCCAGCACTATACAGGGGGCTCGGGGGTACGAGCAGTACTTC
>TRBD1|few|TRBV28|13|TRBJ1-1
CASLDRANTEAFF
TGTGCCAGTCTAGACAGGGCAAACACTGAAGCTTTCTTT
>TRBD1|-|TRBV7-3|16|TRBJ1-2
CASSLTGQGGPYGYTF
TGTGCCAGCAGCTTAACGGGACAGGGGGGGCCCTATGGCTACACCTTC
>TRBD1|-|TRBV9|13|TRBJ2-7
CASSTGQGYEQYF
TGTGCCAGCAGCACAGGACAGGGCTACGAGCAGTACTTC
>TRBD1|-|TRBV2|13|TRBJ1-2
CASSEGTGFGYTF
TGTGCCAGCAGTGAAGGGACAGGGTTTGGCTACACCTTC
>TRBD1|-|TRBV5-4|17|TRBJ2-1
CASSLGGQGVYYNEQFF
TGTGCCAGCAGCTTGGGAGGACAGGGAGTTTACTACAATGAGCAGTTCTTC
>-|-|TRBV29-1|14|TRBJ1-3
CSVDLLGPGNTIYF
TGCAGCGTTGACTTACTTGGGCCTGGAAACACCATATATTTT
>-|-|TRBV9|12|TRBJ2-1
CASSVDRDEQFF
TGTGCCAGCAGCGTAGACAGGGACGAGCAGTTCTTC
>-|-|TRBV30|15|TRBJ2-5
CAWSRSRQTVETQYF
TGTGCCTGGAGCCGATCTCGACAGACGGTCGAGACCCAGTACTTC
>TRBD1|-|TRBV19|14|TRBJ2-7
CASSGLTGPYEQYF
TGTGCCAGTAGTGGGTTGACAGGGCCCTACGAGCAGTACTTC
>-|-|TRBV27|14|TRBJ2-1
CASSSYPDSNEQFF
TGTGCCAGCAGTTCCTACCCCGACAGCAATGAGCAGTTCTTC
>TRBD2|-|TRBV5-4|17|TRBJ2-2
CASSPGGRLANTGELFF
TGTGCCAGCAGCCCGGGGGGGCGACTGGCGAACACCGGGGAGCTGTTTTTT
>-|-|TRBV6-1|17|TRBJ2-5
CASSENMLIQGQETQYF
TGTGCCAGCAGTGAAAACATGCTGATACAGGGCCAAGAGACCCAGTACTTC
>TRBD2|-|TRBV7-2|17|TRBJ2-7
CASSLLSGRSESYEQYF
TGTGCCAGCAGCTTACTTAGCGGGAGAAGTGAATCCTACGAGCAGTACTTC
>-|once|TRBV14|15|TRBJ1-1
CASSQARTANTEAFF
TGTGCCAGCAGCCAAGCTCGGACAGCGAACACTGAAGCTTTCTTT
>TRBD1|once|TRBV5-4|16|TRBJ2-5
CASSLGDRARRGTQYF
TGTGCCAGCAGCTTGGGGGACAGGGCCCGTCGGGGGACCCAGTACTTC
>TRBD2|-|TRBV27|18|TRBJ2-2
CASSSYPGLAGATGELFF
TGTGCCAGCAGTTCCTACCCGGGACTAGCGGGAGCGACCGGGGAGCTGTTTTTT
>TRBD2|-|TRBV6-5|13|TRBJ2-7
CASRPLAGNEQYF
TGTGCCAGCAGGCCTTTAGCGGGAAACGAGCAGTACTTC
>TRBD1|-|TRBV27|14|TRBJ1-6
CATSIQGVISPLHF
TGTGCCACATCCATCCAGGGGGTAATTTCACCCCTCCACTTT
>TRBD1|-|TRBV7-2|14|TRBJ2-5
CASSPDRDQETQYF
TGTGCCAGCAGCCCAGACAGGGACCAAGAGACCCAGTACTTC
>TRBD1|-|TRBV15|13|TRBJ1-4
CATSREQGVKLFF
TGTGCCACCAGCAGAGAACAGGGGGTAAAACTGTTTTTT
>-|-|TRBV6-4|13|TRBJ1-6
CASSPSQAGHLHF
TGTGCCAGCAGTCCCTCGCAGGCGGGGCACCTCCACTTT
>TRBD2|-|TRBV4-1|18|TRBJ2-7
CASSQIRLIRGDSYEQYF
TGCGCCAGCAGCCAAATTAGGCTGATACGGGGGGACTCCTACGAGCAGTACTTC
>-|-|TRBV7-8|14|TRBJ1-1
CASSLQGMNTEAFF
TGTGCCAGCAGCCTACAGGGAATGAACACTGAAGCTTTCTTT
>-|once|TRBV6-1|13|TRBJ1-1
CASSDTQDTEAFF
TGTGCCAGCAGTGATACGCAGGACACTGAAGCTTTCTTT
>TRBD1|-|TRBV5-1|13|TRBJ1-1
CASSTGQVTEAFF
TGCGCCAGCAGCACCGGACAGGTCACTGAAGCTTTCTTT
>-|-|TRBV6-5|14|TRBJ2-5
CASRPPRGGKTQYF
TGTGCCAGCAGACCCCCGCGGGGAGGAAAGACCCAGTACTTC
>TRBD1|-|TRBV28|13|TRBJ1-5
CATKGTDNQPQHF
TGTGCCACCAAGGGGACAGACAATCAGCCCCAGCATTTT
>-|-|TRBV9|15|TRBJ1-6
CASSVGAGDGSPLHF
TGTGCCAGCAGCGTAGGGGCAGGGGACGGGTCACCCCTCCACTTT
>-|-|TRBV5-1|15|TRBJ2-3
CASSLRRDPTDTQYF
TGCGCCAGCAGCTTGAGGCGGGATCCCACAGATACGCAGTATTTT
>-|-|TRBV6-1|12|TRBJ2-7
CASSGGTWEQYF
TGTGCCAGCAGCGGGGGAACCTGGGAGCAGTACTTC
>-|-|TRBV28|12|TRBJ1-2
CASSLFSSGSTF
TGTGCCAGCAGTTTATTCAGCAGCGGCAGTACCTTC
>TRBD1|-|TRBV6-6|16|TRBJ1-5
CASSSRQGGGNQPQHF
TGTGCCAGCAGTTCGAGACAGGGTGGGGGCAATCAGCCCCAGCATTTT
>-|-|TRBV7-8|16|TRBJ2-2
CASSLATSQYTGELFF
TGTGCCAGCAGCTTAGCGACCTCACAGTACACCGGGGAGCTGTTTTTT
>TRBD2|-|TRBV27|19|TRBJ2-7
CASSLEAPGLAGGVYEQYF
TGTGCCAGCAGTTTAGAGGCCCCGGGACTAGCGGGAGGGGTGTACGAGCAGTACTTC
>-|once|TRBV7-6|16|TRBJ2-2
CASSLVSGSNTGELFF
TGTGCCAGCAGCTTAGTCTCAGGGTCGAACACCGGGGAGCTGTTTTTT
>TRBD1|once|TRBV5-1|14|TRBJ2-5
CASSTGTDQETQYF
TGCGCCAGCAGCACCGGGACAGACCAAGAGACCCAGTACTTC
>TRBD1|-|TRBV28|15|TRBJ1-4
CASSPPGQGYEKLFF
TGTGCCAGCAGTCCCCCGGGACAGGGTTATGAAAAACTGTTTTTT
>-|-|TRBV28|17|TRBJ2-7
CASSLFGRQASSYEQYF
TGTGCCAGCAGTTTATTTGGGAGACAGGCAAGCTCCTACGAGCAGTACTTC
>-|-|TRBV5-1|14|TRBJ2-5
CASSPRTAQETQYF
TGCGCCAGCAGCCCTCGGACAGCTCAAGAGACCCAGTACTTC
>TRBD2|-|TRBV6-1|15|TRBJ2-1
CASSGQGLIRSEQFF
TGTGCCAGCAGTGGCCAGGGACTAATTAGGTCCGAGCAGTTCTTC
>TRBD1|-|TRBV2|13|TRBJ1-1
CASSPRTGPEAFF
TGTGCCAGCAGTCCTCGGACAGGTCCTGAAGCTTTCTTT
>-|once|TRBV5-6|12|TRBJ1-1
CASSFGDTEAFF
TGTGCCAGCAGCTTCGGGGACACTGAAGCTTTCTTT
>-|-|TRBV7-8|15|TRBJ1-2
CASSLMVGGSYGYTF
TGTGCCAGCAGCTTAATGGTGGGAGGGTCCTATGGCTACACCTTC
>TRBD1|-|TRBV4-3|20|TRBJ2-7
CASSGGFFAAHGQGGGEQYF
TGCGCCAGCAGTGGTGGGTTTTTTGCAGCCCATGGACAGGGCGGAGGCGAGCAGTACTTC
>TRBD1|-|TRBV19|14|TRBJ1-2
CASSIGGQGGGYTF
TGTGCCAGTAGTATAGGAGGACAGGGAGGCGGCTACACCTTC
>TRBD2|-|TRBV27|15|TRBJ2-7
CASRVAGPPLYEQYF
TGTGCCAGCAGGGTAGCGGGGCCCCCTCTCTACGAGCAGTACTTC
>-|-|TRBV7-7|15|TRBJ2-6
CASSRGSSGANVLTF
TGTGCCAGCAGCCGGGGGTCCTCTGGGGCCAACGTCCTGACTTTC
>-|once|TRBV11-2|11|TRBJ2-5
CASSLTGTQYF
TGTGCCAGCAGCTTAACGGGGACCCAGTACTTC
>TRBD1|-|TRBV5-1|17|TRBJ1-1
CASNLLTGTGSYTEAFF
TGCGCCAGCAACCTCCTAACCGGGACAGGGTCTTACACTGAAGCTTTCTTT
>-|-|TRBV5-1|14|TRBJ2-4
CASSFEGQENIQYF
TGCGCCAGCAGCTTTGAGGGACAAGAGAACATTCAGTACTTC
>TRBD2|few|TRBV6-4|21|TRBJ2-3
CASSDSWSGRQCPASTDTQYF
TGTGCCAGCAGTGACTCATGGAGCGGGAGGCAATGTCCGGCTTCCACAGATACGCAGTATTTT
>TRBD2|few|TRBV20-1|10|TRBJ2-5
CRAGLGTQYF
TGCAGGGCGGGACTAGGGACCCAGTACTTC
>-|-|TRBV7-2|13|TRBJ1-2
CASHREGGYGYTF
TGTGCCAGTCACCGGGAGGGAGGCTATGGCTACACCTTC